This T cell receptor (beta chain) is drawn from a study of T cells in Graves' hyperthyroidism and ophthalmopathy. Notes on the study in general: From stable hyperthyroidism, ophthalmopathy was separated by a 13 V-J model.

RNA transcripts served as the template for amplifying TCR beta CDR3 regions. Researchers ran a first-round RT-PCR on the TCR CDR3 using the HTBI primer set. MiXCR was run by TCRdb on the multiplex PCR reads, yielding one entry per CDR3 protein. The sample consists of 600,000 to 700,000 distinct CDR3 sequences, approximately 42% of them appearing once. Lactation, pregnancy, other autoimmune disease or uncontrolled infection led to exclusion of patients. Orbital computed tomography and thyroid ultrasound, together with serum TRAb and thyroxine and clinical symptoms, were used for diagnoses. As to this clonotype: Its antigen is currently unknown.

The receptor was derived from an adult man with Graves' disease, either hyperthyroidism or ophthalmopathy (not recorded which). The sample comprised peripheral blood or thyroid tissue (not recorded which).

This chain's CDR3 is CASSEGLAVNTGELFF. CDR3 coding DNA: TGCGCCAGCAGTGAAGGGCTAGCGGTTAACACCGGGGAGCTGTTTTTT. The chain is built from TRBV10-1 and TRBJ2-2, with 7 bases identical to TRBD2. Germline-derived CDR1 and CDR2 are WNHNN and SYGVQD (reference sequence). V was clipped by 3 bases and J by 2 bases; unmatched bases: 6. The CDR3 has 16 residues.